This T cell receptor (beta chain) originates from a study of shared clonotypes between healthy human individuals. Findings and limits, study-wide: Investigators expected sequencing depth to affect clonotype sharing among donors.

Turning to this clone: As yet, its antigen is unknown.

Only in-frame clones appear in the TCRdb table, and some are missing; sequencing was by immunoSEQ multiplex PCR. The repertoire consists of nearly 1 million clones, with more than 75% occurring once and the leading ten covering over 1.3%. CDR3 length equals 15 residues. With 4 bases clipped from V and 7 bases from J, the junction kept 6 bases outside the gene matches. Germline V CDR1 and CDR2: SGHRS, YFSETQ. The sequence derives from a man between 18 and 35 years old in good health. The sequenced sample was memory CD4+ T cells sorted from blood. Subset given: CD45RA-negative fraction. The chain is built from TRBV5-1 and TRBJ2-1, with TRBD2 identical over 12 bases. CDR3 in amino acids: CASSPTSGSRNEQFF. The CDR3 bases are TGCGCCAGCAGCCCGACTAGCGGGAGTAGGAATGAGCAGTTCTTC.